This TCR beta chain was documented in a study of beta chain features in type 1 diabetes (dated by TCRdb to the late 2010s). In terms of the full investigation: Mean age, gender distribution, total cell number and subset yield were not different between patients and healthy donors. Regulatory and stem cell-like memory subsets were isolated from only 8 patients and about eight healthy donors, whereas naive and central memory subsets came from all 28 donors. A total of some 110 million sorted cells were examined across all samples, and a strong correlation was observed between cell number per subset and RNA yield. In the study, recently diagnosed type 1 diabetes patients and matched healthy donors were compared on the TCRB repertoires of their sorted circulating CD4+ T cell subsets.

Each donor gave one peripheral blood draw, roughly 120 mL on average, collected into heparinised tubes. Naive, central memory, regulatory and stem cell-like memory CD4+ T cells were sorted on a BD FACSAria II using a panel including CD45RO, CCR7, CD25, CD127, CD95 and CD27. Every sorted population had a purity above 98%. PBMCs were isolated immediately by Lymphoprep density gradient centrifugation and stained directly without culture. So that batch effects would be minimized, each experiment stained and sorted samples in pairs, pairing one healthy donor with one patient. All of the isolated RNA was reverse transcribed with the High Capacity cDNA Reverse Transcription Kit, so expressed TCRB transcripts were sequenced. Deep immunoSEQ sequencing was applied to naive, central memory and regulatory T cell samples, giving an average of about 3.7 million total reads per sample. Sorted cells were lysed in RLT buffer and RNA was extracted with DNase-treated RNeasy Micro or Mini kits, depending on cell number. To prevent cross-contamination, each cell subset was processed individually, whereas patient and healthy donor samples were processed jointly. TCRB sequences were amplified from cDNA with the immunoSEQ multiplex PCR, producing 87-bp fragments spanning the CDR3 region. Sequencing of the amplicons was performed on the Illumina HiSeq platform. In the original analysis: Synthetic template baselines were used to correct PCR bias computationally, reads within Hamming distance 2 were collapsed together, and singletons that could not be merged were discarded. Reads were aligned to IMGT to assign V, D and J genes, CDR3 length, and insertions or deletions at six rearrangement sites. Clonotype counts were normalized to sorted cell number within each subset before computing true diversity and Gini coefficients with the tcR R package. The overlap coefficient, calculated on TCRB nucleotide sequences, was used to measure repertoire sharing. Out-of-frame TCRB sequences from naive cells were analyzed as a proxy for the pre-selection repertoire. What TCRdb holds here is the immuneACCESS table cut down to in-frame rearrangements. Part of the clones is not present; checked against another copy, under half of the missing clones reflect an unresolved V gene, and the others are unexplained. That table furnishes V, J and clone size, whereas the DNA furnished D and trimming. The sample yields roughly 500,000 clones; 30% were counted once. About 0.065% of the sample is taken by the ten largest.

V sheds 7 bases and J sheds 9 bases, leaving 22 bases between their ends. The germline V gene (reference sequence) sets CDR1 to MNHEY and CDR2 to SMNVEV. The CDR3, cysteine through phenylalanine, is 15 amino acids long. The retained sequence is limited to the CDR3, 45 bases, with the frame set at the first base. The paper as a whole reports these results and caveats: Type 1 diabetes patients showed a moderate but significant shortening of TCRB CDR3 length in all four CD4+ subsets. Patients with type 1 diabetes made fewer insertions and deleted more nucleotides at VDJ recombination sites, implying thymic rearrangement abnormalities. Naive, central memory and regulatory TCRB repertoires appeared more similar among patients than among healthy donors. Only small numbers of individuals were included in the HLA sub-analyses, which left unresolved whether HLA type had any influence on TCRB rearrangement. Shorter templates might be favored by PCR, yet because patient and control samples were amplified and corrected together, any such skew would affect both groups equally. Sequencing cDNA rather than genomic DNA could over-represent highly expressing activated cells, although activation and CD3 levels did not differ between groups.

Details on this clone: There is no known antigen for this receptor. No qualities accompany the bases; no much larger clone lies one base away.

The chain is assembled from TRBV27 and TRBJ2-1; the D gene is perhaps TRBD1 or TRBD2, each of them matching over 5 bases. The TCR originated in a young man in good health. The specimen sequenced was naive CD4+ T cells from blood. What this sample's cell subset or site label stands for: true naive CD4+ T cells. The CDR3 reads as follows: CASIRRGFGHSEQFF. The bases read TGTGCCAGCATTCGCCGGGGCTTCGGGCACAGTGAGCAGTTCTTC.